The entry that follows covers one T cell receptor (beta chain) sequence. The sample comes from a study of OX40 agonist ivuxolimab in advanced cancers. At the level of the study: Three dose-escalation patients had partial responses: one with hepatocellular carcinoma and two with cutaneous melanoma.

V was shortened by 5 bases and J by 2 bases, with 13 bases between the two germline ends. In germline, CDR1 is SGHTA, CDR2 FQGNSA. CDR3 length: 14 residues. Some clones are missing from TCRdb's copy, which holds only in-frame ones; the method was immunoSEQ multiplex PCR. The sample lists around 19,000 clones, 73% occurring once. The clonotype was recovered from an adult with an advanced solid tumor such as melanoma, head and neck, liver or kidney cancer. Here the sequenced sample was CD4+ or CD8+ T cells sorted from blood, taken in a trial of the OX40 agonist ivuxolimab. This chain links TRBV7-2 with TRBJ2-7; D might be TRBD1 (5 bases). The CDR3 bases are TGTGCCAGCAGCCCCCCTGGGGCGGCCTACGAGCAGTACTTC. It is translated as CASSPPGAAYEQYF.